These 31 T cell receptor beta chains came from one sample sequenced in a study of T cells in Graves' hyperthyroidism and ophthalmopathy (dated 2019 in TCRdb). Library preparation employed multiplex PCR. Data came from an Illumina HiSeq 2000. The TCR beta CDR3 regions were amplified from the RNA transcripts. A first-round RT-PCR of the TCR CDR3 used the HTBI primer set with the Qiagen OneStep RT-PCR kit. Through fastp at Q25 and MiXCR, TCRdb rebuilt clones from the public reads, retaining in-frame beta chains. All rows with the same CDR3 protein become a single entry with the most common DNA and genes. In this sample the table shows 460,000 or so distinct CDR3 sequences, around 15% of which occur a single time. The ten top clones hold less than 20% of the sample. Sequencing used blood. The source is a woman between 18 and 29 years old with Graves' hyperthyroidism.

The chain carries TRBV6-1 and TRBJ2-1; TRBD2 is a possible D gene (6 bases). V lost 7 bases, J lost 5 bases, and 12 bases lay in between. CDR3 length equals 13 residues. Germline values: CDR1 MNHNS, CDR2 SASEGT. The CDR3 loop is CASTGDSDNEQFF. The CDR3 coding sequence is TGTGCCAGCACGGGAGATTCCGACAATGAGCAGTTCTTC.

This clonotype was observed at least ten times. This chain links TRBV29-1 with TRBJ2-5, with D possibly TRBD2 on 6 matching bases. Germline V gene sequence: CDR1 SQVTM, CDR2 ANQGSEA. V was trimmed by 3 bases and J by 5 bases, leaving 22 bases between them. The CDR3 runs to 16 residues. CDR3 nucleotide sequence: TGCAGCGTTGATAACGGGAGTGGAGGGTTTCGGGAGACCCAGTACTTC. This codes for CSVDNGSGGFRETQYF.

This clonotype has a count of ten or more. The V gene is TRBV5-6, the J gene TRBJ2-5; D call uncertain. Germline V gives CDR1 SGHDT, CDR2 YYEEEE. The V gene lost 0 bases and the J gene lost 1 base, with 4 bases spanning the gap. The CDR3 is 13 amino acids. CDR3 bases: TGTGCCAGCAGCTTGGGAATCCAAGAGACCCAGTACTTC. This translates into CASSLGIQETQYF.

V gene TRBV7-9 combines with J gene TRBJ1-1, with D possibly TRBD1 on 5 matching bases. This CDR3 region has 15 residues. The V and J ends lost 6 bases and 5 bases respectively, with 19 bases between them. From germline, CDR1 is SEHNR and CDR2 FQNEAQ (reference sequence). The chain's CDR3 is CASSRVRGFWTEAFF. The DNA of the CDR3 is TGTGCCAGCAGTCGGGTGAGGGGTTTTTGGACTGAAGCTTTCTTT. The full variable domain, completed using reference TRBV7-9 and TRBJ1-1, is DTGVSQNPRHKITKRGQNVTFRCDPISEHNRLYWYRQTLGQGPEFLTYFQNEAQLEKSRLLSDRFSAERPKGSFSTLEIQRTEQGDSAMYLCASSRVRGFWTEAFFGQGTRLTVV.

This clonotype was seen a few times. V is TRBV12-3 or TRBV12-4 and J is TRBJ1-1; unclear D gene. V was trimmed by 1 base and J by 2 bases, leaving 8 bases between them. The CDR3 is made up of 14 amino acids. The CDR3 DNA sequence: TGTGCCAGCAGTTTAGTATCACTTAACACTGAAGCTTTCTTT. Translating it yields CASSLVSLNTEAFF.

V usage is TRBV7-9 and J usage is TRBJ2-1, with TRBD2 matching 9 bases. V was clipped by 7 bases and J by 7 bases; unmatched bases: 11. Germline CDR1 SEHNR, CDR2 FQNEAQ (reference sequence). The CDR3 runs to 15 residues. The CDR3 DNA is TGTGCCAGCAAAAAACCTCCGACTAGCGGAAATGAGCAGTTCTTC. Translated: CASKKPPTSGNEQFF.

In this sample, this clonotype turned up many times. The chain links TRBV7-8 to TRBJ2-4; D may match TRBD1 or TRBD2 (5 bases each). CDR1 is SGHVS, CDR2 FQNEAQ, per germline. The CDR3 has 13 residues. Trimming cost V 5 bases and J 7 bases, with 12 bases left between them. CDR3 in amino acids: CASSRGWGNIQYF. DNA for the CDR3: TGTGCCAGCAGCCGCGGGTGGGGGAACATTCAGTACTTC.

In its sample, this clonotype was seen many times. The chain has TRBV7-8 and TRBJ2-1; perhaps TRBD2 as D (6 bases). The CDR3 is 15 residues long. Germline lookup yields CDR1 SGHVS and CDR2 FQNEAQ. V lost 3 bases to trimming and J lost 0 bases, with 9 bases between them. The CDR3 region has the DNA TGTGCCAGCAGCTTTGGGGAGGACTCCTACAATGAGCAGTTCTTC. Translating it yields CASSFGEDSYNEQFF.

This clonotype was counted between two and nine times. V and J are TRBV5-1 and TRBJ1-5, with D possibly TRBD1 on 6 matching bases. V lost 0 bases, J lost 7 bases, and 8 bases lay in between. The CDR3 length is 13 residues. Germline assignment: CDR1 SGHRS and CDR2 YFSETQ. The DNA of the CDR3 is TGCGCCAGCAGCTTGGCCCAGGGGCAGCCCCAGCATTTT. Its translation is CASSLAQGQPQHF.

This clonotype was counted only a few times. V and J are TRBV5-6 and TRBJ1-1; D is undetermined. Deletions cut 0 bases from V and 7 bases from J, with 10 bases between. CDR1 and CDR2 (germline): SGHDT, YYEEEE. The CDR3 is 13 residues long. The CDR3 is CASSLGTVFEAFF. In nucleotides, the CDR3 is TGTGCCAGCAGCTTGGGCACCGTATTTGAAGCTTTCTTT.

This clonotype was seen ten or more times. This sequence joins TRBV5-1 and TRBJ2-7; perhaps TRBD2 as D (5 bases). This CDR3 spans 15 amino acids. V was shortened by 3 bases and J by 2 bases, with 15 bases between the two germline ends. Germline loops: CDR1 SGHRS, CDR2 YFSETQ. This chain's CDR3 is CASSSGLNRAYEQYF. Written as DNA, the CDR3 is TGCGCCAGCAGCTCAGGACTGAACAGAGCCTACGAGCAGTACTTC.

Ten or more counts support this clonotype. The J gene is TRBJ2-3, the V gene TRBV5-6; TRBD2 matches 11 bases. J gave up 4 bases and V 2 bases, and 0 bases lay outside the gene matches. This CDR3 contains 14 residues. CDR1 and CDR2 from the germline V gene are SGHDT and YYEEEE. CDR3 loop: CASSLLAGADTQYF. CDR3 sequence (DNA): TGTGCCAGCAGCTTACTAGCGGGAGCAGATACGCAGTATTTT.

Regarding this clonotype: Just one base apart from a much larger clone, this may be a read error. V and J are TRBV29-1 and TRBJ2-1, with D perhaps TRBD1 (6 bases). The germline gives CDR1 SQVTM, CDR2 ANQGSEA. This CDR3 contains 14 residues. The CDR3 DNA is TGCAGCGTCGGACAGTGGAGCTCCTACAATGGGCAGTTCTTC. Its protein is CSVGQWSSYNGQFF.

About this clonotype: It may be a read error: a sequence one base away is much more abundant. V usage is TRBV6-2 or TRBV6-3 and J usage is TRBJ1-2; D unresolved. CDR1 MNHEY and CDR2 SVGEGT come from the germline V gene. The CDR3 has 15 amino acids. V dropped 8 bases and J dropped 8 bases, with 24 bases sitting between them. The CDR3 spells CASGPCGLRLGGYTF. CDR3 nucleotide sequence: TGTGCCAGCGGACCGTGTGGACTACGTTTGGGAGGCTACACCTTC.

There are a few counts of this clonotype. This rearrangement joins TRBV7-9 to TRBJ2-4; 7 bases agree with TRBD1. Losses at the gene ends were 5 bases for V and 3 bases for J; bases not matched to a gene: 10. CDR1 is SEHNR and CDR2 is FQNEAQ in the germline V gene (reference sequence). This CDR3 is built from 16 residues. The CDR3 is CASSQTQTGNKNIQYF. The CDR3 region has the DNA TGTGCCAGCAGCCAAACCCAGACAGGGAACAAAAACATTCAGTACTTC.

This clonotype has a count of ten or more. This chain links TRBV3-1 with TRBJ1-1; no clear D. Trimming stripped 5 bases from V and 0 bases from J, with 7 bases between. The CDR3 loop spans 13 amino acids. Germline V CDR1 and CDR2: LGHDT, YNNKEL (reference sequence). The DNA for the CDR3 is TGTGCCAGCAGCGGGAAGGTGAACACTGAAGCTTTCTTT. Amino acid sequence: CASSGKVNTEAFF.

This clonotype has at least ten counts. This sequence joins TRBV12-3 or TRBV12-4 and TRBJ2-3; 7 positions match TRBD1. V lost 4 bases to trimming and J lost 2 bases; unmatched junction nucleotides: 15. The CDR3 contains 18 residues. The DNA of the CDR3 is TGTGCCAGCAGTTCTACCCCGGACAGGTCATTAGACACAGATACGCAGTATTTT. This encodes CASSSTPDRSLDTDTQYF.

The rearrangement joins TRBV9 to TRBJ1-4, with TRBD1 identical over 9 bases. Trimming at V came to 4 bases and at J to 5 bases, leaving 9 bases not matched to a gene. The germline V gene has CDR1 SGDLS and CDR2 YYNGEE. This CDR3 comprises 16 residues. CDR3 sequence (DNA): TGTGCCAGCAGCCCCGAGGGGACAGGGCAGAATGAAAAACTGTTTTTT. This sequence encodes CASSPEGTGQNEKLFF.

The sample holds a few counts of this clonotype. The V gene is TRBV3-1, the J gene TRBJ2-6, with TRBD1 matching over 9 bases. Trimming cost V 3 bases and J 0 bases; bases outside gene matches: 6. The CDR3 totals 18 residues. The V gene's germline CDR1 is LGHDT and CDR2 YNNKEL (reference sequence). CDR3 DNA sequence: TGTGCCAGCAGCCAGGCCGGGACAGGGCACTCTGGGGCCAACGTCCTGACTTTC. The encoded protein is CASSQAGTGHSGANVLTF.

This clonotype was detected ten times or more. The rearrangement joins TRBV11-3 to TRBJ2-7; D is perhaps TRBD2 (5 bases). V shed 7 bases and J shed 5 bases, with 18 bases lying between them. The CDR3 loop spans 14 amino acids. Per germline, CDR1 SGHNT and CDR2 YENEEA. The CDR3 region is CASTHPARGNEQYF. DNA of the CDR3: TGTGCCAGCACCCACCCGGCTAGAGGGAACGAGCAGTACTTC.

This clonotype was detected ten times or more. The chain links TRBV6-1 to TRBJ2-5, with 9 positions matching TRBD1. The germline CDR1 and CDR2 sequences are MNHNS and SASEGT. The junction had 5 bases not matched to a gene; V was cut back by 1 base and J by 8 bases. This CDR3 is 14 amino acids long. CDR3 sequence (DNA): TGTGCCAGCAGTGAAGAGGGGACAGGGTACACCCAGTACTTC. Protein sequence: CASSEEGTGYTQYF.

This clonotype was detected ten times or more. The chain recombines TRBV12-3 or TRBV12-4 with TRBJ1-5, with D perhaps TRBD1 (5 bases). V dropped 1 base and J dropped 0 bases, with 10 bases sitting between them. The CDR3 loop spans 16 amino acids. CDR3 sequence (DNA): TGTGCCAGCAGTTTAGGGGGCGACTATAGCAATCAGCCCCAGCATTTT. As protein: CASSLGGDYSNQPQHF.

The table lists this clonotype with many counts. J is TRBJ2-1 and V is TRBV7-9; D not resolved. The CDR3 spans 14 residues. V shed 2 bases and J shed 4 bases, with 9 bases lying between them. The V gene's germline CDR1 is SEHNR and CDR2 FQNEAQ (reference sequence). CDR3 residues: CASSLFVGYNEQFF. CDR3 coding DNA: TGTGCCAGCAGCTTATTCGTCGGGTACAATGAGCAGTTCTTC.

This chain uses TRBV6-1 with TRBJ2-7; 11 bases fit TRBD2. V lost 11 bases to trimming and J lost 6 bases; unmatched junction nucleotides: 12. CDR3 length equals 14 residues. CDR1 is MNHNS and CDR2 is SASEGT in the germline V gene. The DNA of the CDR3 is TGTGCCTTAACCGCACTAGCGGGAGAAAGCGAGCAGTACTTC. Its protein is CALTALAGESEQYF.

The V call is TRBV6-1, the J call TRBJ1-6, with a possible D match to TRBD1 (5 bases). Trimming took off 6 bases at V and 7 bases at J, with 10 bases between the two ends. The CDR3 totals 13 residues. Germline loops: CDR1 MNHNS, CDR2 SASEGT. This chain's CDR3 is CASSPRQNSPLHF. Written as DNA, the CDR3 is TGTGCCAGCAGCCCCCGACAGAATTCACCCCTCCACTTT.

This clonotype was detected many times. The V call is TRBV12-3 or TRBV12-4, the J call TRBJ1-1, with TRBD1 as a possible D gene (5 bases). Trimming left V 2 bases short and J 5 bases short, with 12 bases between. This CDR3 is 14 amino acids long. The CDR3 protein is CASSLTMAGTEAFF. Written as DNA, the CDR3 is TGTGCCAGCAGTTTAACGATGGCAGGGACTGAAGCTTTCTTT.

This clonotype came up a few times. CDR3 residues: CASSGRDEENIQYF. CDR3 coding DNA: TGTGCCAGCAGCGGCCGGGACGAAGAAAACATTCAGTACTTC. V and J are TRBV9 and TRBJ2-4, with D possibly being TRBD1 or TRBD2 (5 bases each). Trimming removed 3 bases from V and 5 bases from J, with 12 bases in between. This CDR3 spans 14 amino acids. Germline lookup yields CDR1 SGDLS and CDR2 YYNGEE. Based on the CDR3 plus reference TRBV9 and TRBJ2-4, the full variable domain is DSGVTQTPKHLITATGQRVTLRCSPRSGDLSVYWYQQSLDQGLQFLIQYYNGEERAKGNILERFSAQQFPDLHSELNLSSLELGDSALYFCASSGRDEENIQYFGAGTRLSVL.

This sequence joins TRBV14 and TRBJ2-3, with 11 positions matching TRBD2. The V segment lost 0 bases and the J segment 4 bases; nucleotides outside the gene matches: 12. CDR1 is SGHDN, CDR2 FVKESK, per germline. The CDR3 covers 19 residues. The CDR3 protein is CASSQEATSGIVVADTQYF. The CDR3 DNA is TGTGCCAGCAGCCAAGAGGCGACTAGCGGGATTGTGGTGGCAGATACGCAGTATTTT. The full variable domain, rest sourced from reference TRBV14 and TRBJ2-3, is EAGVTQFPSHSVIEKGQTVTLRCDPISGHDNLYWYRRVMGKEIKFLLHFVKESKQDESGMPNNRFLAERTGGTYSTLKVQPAELEDSGVYFCASSQEATSGIVVADTQYFGPGTRLTVL.

The rearrangement uses TRBV12-3 or TRBV12-4 and TRBJ1-5; 10 bases match TRBD1. The CDR3 extends over 15 amino acids. V gave up 6 bases and J gave up 7 bases; unmatched junction bases: 9. DNA of the CDR3: TGTGCCAGCAGATGGGACAGGGGAGTTCGGCAGCCCCAGCATTTT. Encoded protein: CASRWDRGVRQPQHF.

This clonotype was seen repeatedly, ten times or more. This sequence joins TRBV11-3 and TRBJ2-3, with no clear D. The V end was cut by 1 base, the J end by 5 bases, with 4 bases between. CDR1 and CDR2 (germline): SGHNT, YENEEA. The CDR3 is made up of 12 amino acids. The CDR3 nucleotides are TGTGCCAGCAGCTTAGTTGAAGATACGCAGTATTTT. Translated: CASSLVEDTQYF.

This clonotype has just a few counts. The chain has TRBV27 and TRBJ2-3; D gene ambiguous. CDR1 is MNHEY, CDR2 SMNVEV, per germline (reference sequence). CDR3 size: 15 residues. The V end was cut by 8 bases, the J end by 5 bases, with 20 bases between. In DNA form, the CDR3 reads TGTGCCAGCTCTGGCCACGTCGGGTTGGGAGATACGCAGTATTTT. It yields the protein CASSGHVGLGDTQYF.